Listed below are T cell receptor beta chains from one sample, sequenced in a study of CD8 T cells in Susac syndrome. TCRdb passed the immunoSEQ multiplex PCR reads through MiXCR, listing each CDR3 protein once. The table has about 140,000 distinct CDR3 sequences, approximately 95% seen once. Sequencing was carried out using CD8+ T cells from PBMCs. These receptors were taken from a human donor with Susac syndrome. The CDR3 runs from the conserved cysteine through the conserved F or W. D genes are given only for firm matches. Rows give clone size only sometimes, using once, few, many, or a class for an expanded clone.

len	d_gene	v_gene	j_gene	abundance	CDR3nt	CDR3aa
17	-	TRBV2	TRBJ2-7	-	TGTGCCAGCAGTGAGTTCGAGGGGGGAGTCACCTCCTACGAGCAGTACTTC	CASSEFEGGVTSYEQYF
17	TRBD1	TRBV7-8	TRBJ2-7	-	TGTGCCAGCAGCCTCAAGTGGTCCGGGACAGGGTCCTACGAGCAGTACTTC	CASSLKWSGTGSYEQYF
15	TRBD1	TRBV12-3/TRBV12-4	TRBJ2-5	-	TGTGCCAGCAGTTTAGGGACAGGAGCCCAAGAGACCCAGTACTTC	CASSLGTGAQETQYF
14	TRBD2	TRBV7-3	TRBJ2-7	-	TGTGCCAGCAGCTTAACCGCTAGCGGATACGAGCAGTACTTC	CASSLTASGYEQYF
15	-	TRBV6-1	TRBJ1-3	few	TGTGCCAGCCGCCCCGGACATTCCTCTGGAAACACCATATATTTT	CASRPGHSSGNTIYF
14	-	TRBV5-1	TRBJ1-1	-	TGCGCCAGCAGCATGAGGGCTGGGAACACTGAAGCTTTCTTT	CASSMRAGNTEAFF
15	-	TRBV5-4	TRBJ2-5	-	TGTGCCAGCAGCTACACAGGGTCTAAAAAAGAGACCCAGTACTTC	CASSYTGSKKETQYF
12	-	TRBV13	TRBJ1-1	-	TGTGCCACCTCAATTTCGAACACTGAAGCTTTCTTT	CATSISNTEAFF
13	-	TRBV27	TRBJ1-2	once	TGTGCCAGCAGCTTGGGGCAGTACTATGGCTACACCTTC	CASSLGQYYGYTF
17	TRBD2	TRBV12-5	TRBJ2-2	-	TGTGCTAGTGGTTTCGGGACTAGCGGGAAGAACACCGGGGAGCTGTTTTTT	CASGFGTSGKNTGELFF
15	TRBD2	TRBV19	TRBJ2-5	-	TGTGCCAGTAGTATACTGGCTAGCGGAGAAGAGACCCAGTACTTC	CASSILASGEETQYF
14	-	TRBV7-3	TRBJ2-1	-	TGTGCCAGCGTCCCGGGGCCTCCCTACAATGAGCAGTTCTTC	CASVPGPPYNEQFF
13	-	TRBV7-2	TRBJ2-1	-	TGTGCCAGCAGCTCTACAGGTATCAATGAGCAGTTCTTC	CASSSTGINEQFF
16	TRBD1	TRBV12-3/TRBV12-4	TRBJ1-3	-	TGTGCCAGCACCCCGGGGACAGGGGGAGTTGGAAACACCATATATTTT	CASTPGTGGVGNTIYF
13	-	TRBV14	TRBJ2-5	-	TGTGCCAGCACCGAACTAGGGGAAGAGACCCAGTACTTC	CASTELGEETQYF
19	TRBD2	TRBV5-6	TRBJ2-5	-	TGTGCCAGCAGCTTAACCGGGACTAGCGGGAGGGCCGGGCGAGAGACCCAGTACTTC	CASSLTGTSGRAGRETQYF
12	-	TRBV6-5	TRBJ1-4	-	TGTGCAACGGGGGGGGGCGATGAAAAACTGTTTTTT	CATGGGDEKLFF
14	-	TRBV4-1	TRBJ2-1	-	TGCGCCAGCAGCCAAGCGATCAGTACGAATGAGCAGTTCTTC	CASSQAISTNEQFF
14	TRBD2	TRBV20-1	TRBJ2-7	-	TGCAGTGCTGAGGGGACTAGCGGCTCGTACGAGCAGTACTTC	CSAEGTSGSYEQYF
13	-	TRBV12-3/TRBV12-4	TRBJ1-2	-	TGTGCCACCGGTAGGAGTCGGACCTATGGCTACACCTTC	CATGRSRTYGYTF
14	-	TRBV27	TRBJ2-1	-	TGTGCCAGCAGTTTCGGTGGGCCGTACAATGAGCAGTTCTTC	CASSFGGPYNEQFF
16	-	TRBV3-1	TRBJ2-6	-	TGTGCCAGCAGCCCTCGGGGGACAAGTGGGGCCAACGTCCTGACTTTC	CASSPRGTSGANVLTF
15	TRBD2	TRBV28	TRBJ2-3	-	TGTGCCAGCAGTTCTAAGCGGGAGGGGACCGATACGCAGTATTTT	CASSSKREGTDTQYF
13	-	TRBV5-1	TRBJ1-1	-	TGCGCCAGCAGCTTTTCGATCAACACTGAAGCTTTCTTT	CASSFSINTEAFF
17	TRBD2	TRBV15	TRBJ2-7	-	TGTGCCACCAGCAGAGATTCATTAGCGGGAGAGATAGGAGAGCAGTACTTC	CATSRDSLAGEIGEQYF
13	-	TRBV29-1	TRBJ2-7	-	TGCAGCGTTGTTTGGACTGACTCCTACGAGCAGTACTTC	CSVVWTDSYEQYF
15	-	TRBV19	TRBJ2-7	-	TGTGCCAGTAGTATCTCCGGGACCAGTACCTACGAGCAGTACTTC	CASSISGTSTYEQYF
15	-	TRBV25-1	TRBJ2-1	-	TGTGCCAGCAGTGAATTCCCGACTACCTACAATGAGCAGTTCTTC	CASSEFPTTYNEQFF
15	-	TRBV18	TRBJ1-1	-	TGTGCCAGCTCACCACGGACAAGAGCTACATTAGGAGCTTTCTTT	CASSPRTRATLGAFF
14	TRBD1	TRBV7-8	TRBJ2-5	-	TGTGCCAGCAAAGACAGGGATTTACAAGAGACCCAGTACTTC	CASKDRDLQETQYF
16	-	TRBV4-1	TRBJ1-1	once	TGCGCCAGCAGCCCCAATGGGGAAGGGGTGAACACTGAAGCTTTCTTT	CASSPNGEGVNTEAFF
13	-	TRBV2	TRBJ1-1	-	TGTGCCAGCAGTGTGATCCCGCCCCCTGAAGCTTTCTTT	CASSVIPPPEAFF
12	-	TRBV12-3/TRBV12-4	TRBJ1-3	-	TGTGCCGTAGGAGGGAGTGGAAACACCATATATTTT	CAVGGSGNTIYF
17	TRBD1	TRBV4-1	TRBJ1-2	-	TGCGCCAGCAGCCAAGATACCTCGGCAGGGGGCCTCTATGGCTACACCTTC	CASSQDTSAGGLYGYTF
12	-	TRBV9	TRBJ1-1	-	TGTGCCAGCAGCTCTAATGAGATTGAAGCTTTCTTT	CASSSNEIEAFF
14	TRBD2	TRBV9	TRBJ2-7	-	TGTGCCAGCAGCGAGAGCGGGAGCCCCTACGAGCAGTACTTC	CASSESGSPYEQYF
15	-	TRBV27	TRBJ2-7	-	TGTGCCAGCAGTCAGTTGGGTCCCCCAACTTACGAGCAGTACTTC	CASSQLGPPTYEQYF
17	-	TRBV24-1	TRBJ2-4	-	TGTGCCACCAGTGACCGCCGCAGGGGGGGGGCCAAAAACATTCAGTACTTC	CATSDRRRGGAKNIQYF
16	-	TRBV10-2	TRBJ1-2	-	TGCGCCAGCAGTCACCCCGGGGCAGGGACGAACTATGGCTACACCTTC	CASSHPGAGTNYGYTF
15	-	TRBV28	TRBJ1-1	once	TGTGCCAGCAGTCCCGTTTCCGGGGGGGAACCCGAAGCTTTCTTT	CASSPVSGGEPEAFF
12	-	TRBV12-3/TRBV12-4	TRBJ2-7	-	TGTGCCAGCAGTTTCAATCCCAACGAGCAGTACTTC	CASSFNPNEQYF
12	-	TRBV18	TRBJ1-2	-	TGTGCCAGCTCACCAGAGGGTTATGGCTACACCTTC	CASSPEGYGYTF
14	TRBD2	TRBV9	TRBJ2-7	-	TGTGCCAGCAGCGAATGGGAGGGAGCGGTGGAGCAGTACTTC	CASSEWEGAVEQYF
14	-	TRBV3-1	TRBJ2-3	-	TGTGCCAGCAGCCACGGGTCTTTGCGCGATACGCAGTATTTT	CASSHGSLRDTQYF
13	-	TRBV7-9	TRBJ2-2	few	TGTGCCAGCAGCTTAACGGGAGCCGGGGAGCTGTTTTTT	CASSLTGAGELFF
19	TRBD2	TRBV5-4	TRBJ2-3	once	TGTGCCAGCAGTTGGGGACTAGCGGACGTTACTCTTGGGACAGATACGCAGTATTTT	CASSWGLADVTLGTDTQYF
16	-	TRBV7-9	TRBJ1-2	-	TGTGCCAGCAGCGCTTGGACAGAGGAGGGTGTAGAAGGCTACACCTTC	CASSAWTEEGVEGYTF
12	TRBD1	TRBV9	TRBJ2-5	once	TGTGCCGTCAGGGGGTGGCAGGAGACCCAGTACTTC	CAVRGWQETQYF
15	-	TRBV27	TRBJ2-7	-	TGTGCCAGCAGTCCGGGGAGGGGGGGAGTATACGAGCAGTACTTC	CASSPGRGGVYEQYF
16	TRBD1	TRBV29-1	TRBJ1-2	once	TGCAGCGTTGTCGGGACAGAACCTCCAACTAACTATGGCTACACCTTC	CSVVGTEPPTNYGYTF
15	-	TRBV4-1	TRBJ1-5	-	TGCGCCAGCAGCGTGGAGCATTATAGCAATCAGCCCCAGCATTTT	CASSVEHYSNQPQHF
14	TRBD1	TRBV25-1	TRBJ1-1	-	TGTGCCAGCAGTGATCTGGACAGGGACACTGAAGCTTTCTTT	CASSDLDRDTEAFF